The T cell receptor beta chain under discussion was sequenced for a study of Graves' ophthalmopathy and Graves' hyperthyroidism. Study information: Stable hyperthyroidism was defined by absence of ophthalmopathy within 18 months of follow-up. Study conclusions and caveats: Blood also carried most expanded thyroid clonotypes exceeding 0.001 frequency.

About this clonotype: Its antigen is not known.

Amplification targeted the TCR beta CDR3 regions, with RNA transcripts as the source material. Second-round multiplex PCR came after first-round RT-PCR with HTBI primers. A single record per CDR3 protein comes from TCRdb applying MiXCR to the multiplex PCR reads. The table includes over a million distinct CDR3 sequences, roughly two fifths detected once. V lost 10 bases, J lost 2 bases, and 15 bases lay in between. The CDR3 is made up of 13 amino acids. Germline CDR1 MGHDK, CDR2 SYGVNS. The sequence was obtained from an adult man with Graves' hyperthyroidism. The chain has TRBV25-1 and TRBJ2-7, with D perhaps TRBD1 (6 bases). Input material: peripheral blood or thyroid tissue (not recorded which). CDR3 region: CATSRQATYEQYF. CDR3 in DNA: TGTGCCACCAGCAGACAGGCAACCTACGAGCAGTACTTC.